These 6 T cell receptor beta chains originate from one sample sequenced in a study of T cells after yellow fever vaccination. TCRdb processed the 5' RACE reads anew with MiXCR; each CDR3 protein has one entry. The sample holds approximately 15,000 distinct CDR3 sequences, 7.3% seen once. The source was PBMCs, either bulk or a sorted T-cell subset (CD4+, CD8+, memory, or dextramer-sorted; not recorded which), collected on the day of the yellow fever booster vaccination. All receptors derive from a man in his late teens or twenties who received the YFV17D yellow fever vaccine.

V and J are TRBV7-9 and TRBJ2-5, with 12 bases fitting TRBD2. This CDR3 contains 15 residues. Losses at the gene ends were 6 bases for V and 6 bases for J; bases not matched to a gene: 8. Germline V gives CDR1 SEHNR, CDR2 FQNEAQ (reference sequence). The CDR3 DNA reads TGTGCCAGCAGACAAACTAGCGGGGGGCAACAGACCCAGTACTTC. It is translated as CASRQTSGGQQTQYF.

This clonotype was seen many times. The CDR3 loop reads CASISGTGSWDGYTF. CDR3 DNA: TGCGCCAGCATCTCCGGGACAGGGTCTTGGGATGGCTACACCTTC. This rearrangement joins TRBV5-1 to TRBJ1-2, with 9 bases aligning to TRBD1. The CDR3 has 15 amino acids. With V trimmed by 6 bases and J by 6 bases, 12 bases remained unmatched. The germline V gene has CDR1 SGHRS and CDR2 YFSETQ.

For the CDR3, the DNA is TGTGCCAGCAGCCAAGTGACAGGGTCCTATAACTATGGCTACACCTTC. As protein: CASSQVTGSYNYGYTF. The chain couples TRBV3-1 to TRBJ1-2; 7 bases match TRBD1. The CDR3 is made up of 16 amino acids. J lost 1 base, V lost 1 base, and 6 bases had no gene match. The germline CDR1 and CDR2 sequences are LGHDT and YNNKEL (reference sequence).

This clonotype is labeled medium-sized. The chain carries TRBV5-5 and TRBJ2-5; 11 bases are shared with TRBD2. V lost 4 bases, J lost 3 bases, and 2 bases stayed unmatched. The CDR3 runs to 14 residues. Germline CDR1 and CDR2: SGHKS and YYEKEE (reference sequence). CDR3 nucleotides: TGTGCCAGCAGCCGGGGACTAGCGGAAGAGACCCAGTACTTC. Amino acid sequence: CASSRGLAEETQYF.

This clonotype was found many times. The chain uses TRBV5-1 and TRBJ1-5, with D tentatively TRBD1 (5 bases). V lost 3 bases, J lost 7 bases, and 11 bases lay in between. The germline V gene has CDR1 SGHRS and CDR2 YFSETQ. The CDR3 sequence is 13 residues long. In DNA, the CDR3 is TGCGCCAGCAGCTGGGCAGGGAGGCAGCCCCAGCATTTT. It specifies CASSWAGRQPQHF. Combining the CDR3 with reference TRBV5-1 and TRBJ1-5 gives the whole variable domain KAGVTQTPRYLIKTRGQQVTLSCSPISGHRSVSWYQQTPGQGLQFLFEYFSETQRNKGNFPGRFSGRQFSNSRSEMNVSTLELGDSALYLCASSWAGRQPQHFGDGTRLSIL.

The V gene is TRBV7-3, the J gene TRBJ2-5, with 8 bases that match TRBD2. Per the germline V gene, CDR1 is SGHTA and CDR2 is FQGTGA. The length of the CDR3 is 14 residues. V lost 5 bases to trimming and J lost 5 bases; unmatched junction nucleotides: 7. This chain's CDR3 is CASSPGGPLETQYF. The CDR3 nucleotides read TGTGCCAGCAGCCCGGGGGGGCCCTTGGAGACCCAGTACTTC.